This paragraph reports one T cell receptor beta chain. Its target is unknown. The data originate from a study of T-cell reconstitution after alpha-beta-depleted transplantation in children. For TCRbeta, the library was prepared with unique molecular identifiers. Each CDR3 protein gets one entry after TCRdb re-called the PCR reads with MiXCR. The data hold 440,000 or so distinct CDR3 sequences, with around two fifths observed a single time. Study-level results: After one year, T-cell counts and TCRbeta diversity mostly came from new T cells. Surviving recipient T cells and intrathymic progenitors accounted for some patients' high TCRbeta diversity at day 60.

The clonotype originates from a girl aged 2-15 years with aplastic anemia, due to receive a stem cell transplant. Here the sequenced sample was PBMCs, taken before TCRalphabeta/CD19-depleted stem cell transplant.

The CDR3 nucleotides are TGTGCCAGCAGCCCGGACAGTGCGGGCTACACCTTC. Its protein product is CASSPDSAGYTF. V and J are TRBV5-5 and TRBJ1-2; D is perhaps TRBD1 (6 bases). The CDR3 totals 12 residues. Trimming took off 4 bases at V and 8 bases at J, with 12 bases between the two ends. Germline CDR1 is SGHKS and CDR2 is YYEKEE (reference sequence).